The 8 T cell receptor beta chains below come from one sample, sequenced in a study of OX40 agonist ivuxolimab in advanced cancers. The method was immunoSEQ multiplex PCR; TCRdb's version includes in-frame clones alone and lacks a portion of them. Here the sample spans more than 80,000 clones, more than 80% being singletons. The specimen comprised CD4+ or CD8+ T cells sorted from blood, sampled in a trial of the OX40 agonist ivuxolimab. These receptors were taken from an adult with an advanced solid tumor such as melanoma, head and neck, liver or kidney cancer.

This chain joins TRBV9 and TRBJ1-4; D remains unclear. The CDR3 has 15 amino acids. Looked up from germline, CDR1 is SGDLS and CDR2 is YYNGEE. V gave up 0 bases and J gave up 3 bases, with 9 bases separating them. CDR3 nucleotide sequence: TGTGCCAGCAGCGTAGTTGGTGGAGCTAATGAAAAACTGTTTTTT. Translating it yields CASSVVGGANEKLFF.

This sequence joins TRBV5-5 and TRBJ2-3; D unresolved. Per the germline V gene, CDR1 is SGHKS and CDR2 is YYEKEE (reference sequence). This CDR3 region has 15 residues. V shed 3 bases and J shed 0 bases, with 11 bases lying between them. The CDR3 spells CASSSDHGSTDTQYF. The CDR3 DNA sequence: TGTGCCAGCAGCTCGGATCATGGGAGCACAGATACGCAGTATTTT.

This rearrangement joins TRBV5-1 to TRBJ2-2, with 9 bases lining up with TRBD2. CDR3 size: 14 residues. With 3 bases clipped from V and 7 bases from J, the junction kept 4 bases outside the gene matches. Germline V CDR1 and CDR2: SGHRS, YFSETQ. The CDR3 spells CASSSREGGGELFF. The CDR3, as DNA: TGCGCCAGCAGCTCGCGGGAGGGCGGCGGGGAGCTGTTTTTT.

The chain employs TRBV2 and TRBJ1-6; D may be TRBD1 (5 bases). This CDR3 region has 16 residues. V lost 4 bases to trimming and J lost 2 bases, with 12 bases between them. The germline CDR1 and CDR2 sequences are SNHLY and FYNNEI. The CDR3 here is CASSVTGSAYNSPLHF. As DNA, the CDR3 is TGTGCCAGCAGTGTAACAGGCTCGGCCTATAATTCACCCCTCCACTTT. The entire variable domain, with the rest obtained from reference TRBV2 and TRBJ1-6, is as follows: EPEVTQTPSHQVTQMGQEVILRCVPISNHLYFYWYRQILGQKVEFLVSFYNNEISEKSEIFDDQFSVERPDGSNFTLKIRSTKLEDSAMYFCASSVTGSAYNSPLHFGNGTRLTVT.

This clone has just one count. J is TRBJ1-4 and V is TRBV5-5; weak D call: TRBD1 (6 bases). The V and J ends lost 6 bases and 7 bases respectively, with 19 bases between them. Germline V gene sequence: CDR1 SGHKS, CDR2 YYEKEE (reference sequence). The CDR3 totals 15 residues. DNA of the CDR3: TGTGCCAGCAACACGACCGAGCCACAGGGTGAAAAACTGTTTTTT. Translation: CASNTTEPQGEKLFF.

The chain couples TRBV7-8 to TRBJ2-5; a possible D gene is TRBD1 (6 bases). Between the trimmed V and J ends, which lost 1 base and 3 bases, there was a span of 6 bases. The CDR3 covers 13 residues. CDR1 is SGHVS and CDR2 is FQNEAQ in the germline V gene. The DNA for the CDR3 is TGTGCCAGCAGCTTAGGGACAGAAGAGACCCAGTACTTC. It translates to CASSLGTEETQYF.

The CDR3 DNA follows: TGTGCCAGCAGCCCAGATGGGGCAATCACTGAAGCTTTCTTT. This gives the protein CASSPDGAITEAFF. The chain has TRBV7-6 and TRBJ1-1; tentatively, D is TRBD1 (5 bases). CDR3 length: 14 amino acids. V was clipped by 5 bases and J by 4 bases, with 14 bases between them. Germline CDR1 reads SGHVS; CDR2 reads FNYEAQ.

This clone was found once. Compared with germline, one end of the junction differs, possibly owing to a read error. This chain connects TRBV7-7 to TRBJ2-7; D is perhaps TRBD1 or TRBD2 (5 bases each). Per germline, CDR1 SSHAT and CDR2 FNYEAQ (reference sequence). The CDR3 loop spans 17 amino acids. CDR3 sequence reads: CASSLGSPGTGTYEQYF. The CDR3 nucleotides are TGTGCTAGCAGCTTAGGGAGTCCCGGGACGGGGACCTACGAGCAGTACTTC.